This T cell receptor (beta chain) was sequenced during a study of blood T cells in healthy people across ages. It was with a sample-barcoded 5' primer and a J-beta primer mix that a second PCR of roughly 7 to 12 cycles was run. TCRdb processed the 5' RACE reads anew with MiXCR; each CDR3 protein has one entry. Here the sample spans approximately 780,000 distinct CDR3 sequences, around 25% being singletons. Germline loops: CDR1 SEHNR, CDR2 FQNEAQ (reference sequence). Trimming removed 5 bases from V and 0 bases from J, with 23 bases in between. CDR3 length equals 19 residues. The authors extracted at least 5 micrograms of total RNA per sample. These data were also filed under a second study, of T cells of mothers and their children. As that study records: Within related and unrelated pairs, thymic selection shapes TCR recombination output in a similar way. Researchers report slightly higher, though non-significant, overlap in related mother-child pairs than in unrelated pairs.

The rearrangement links TRBV7-9 to TRBJ2-4, with D perhaps matching TRBD1 (5 bases). Sequences were obtained from blood. The clonotype comes from a boy between 10 and 17 years old in good health. The CDR3 nucleotides read TGTGCCAGCAGCCTAGGACACTTTTCAGACCATATAGCCAAAAACATTCAGTACTTC. Amino acid sequence: CASSLGHFSDHIAKNIQYF.